Listed here are 7 T cell receptor beta chains from one sample, sequenced in a study of blood T cell repertoires in COVID-19. Assay used: immunoSEQ multiplex PCR; TCRdb lists only in-frame clones, some missing. The sample has under 150,000 clones; roughly 90% are singletons. Source material: peripheral blood. These receptors originate from a man over 45 with acute or convalescent COVID-19.

The chain carries TRBV5-1 and TRBJ2-7; TRBD2 is a possible D gene (6 bases). Germline V CDR1 and CDR2: SGHRS, YFSETQ. This CDR3 has 13 amino acids. V lost 4 bases and J lost 4, with 12 bases in between. CDR3 sequence reads: CASSGGTLYEQYF. In nucleotides, the CDR3 is TGCGCCAGCAGCGGCGGGACCCTATACGAGCAGTACTTC.

The chain's CDR3 is CASSLSSGNTIYF. CDR3 DNA: TGTGCCAGCAGTTTATCCAGTGGAAACACCATATATTTT. This chain joins TRBV27 and TRBJ1-3, with D unclear. This CDR3 region has 13 residues. Germline V gene lookup returns CDR1 MNHEY and CDR2 SMNVEV (reference sequence). The germline V and J ends were trimmed by 0 bases and 3 bases, with 3 bases remaining between them.

This rearrangement joins TRBV27 to TRBJ2-7; perhaps TRBD2 as D (7 bases). The CDR3 totals 14 residues. The germline V gene encodes CDR1 MNHEY and CDR2 SMNVEV (reference sequence). V was pared by 3 bases and J by 4 bases, with 13 bases between. The DNA of the CDR3 is TGTGCCAGCAGTTTCTCCGGGGGGCCTTACGAGCAGTACTTC. Protein product: CASSFSGGPYEQYF.

The chain carries TRBV28 and TRBJ1-6, with 9 bases identical to TRBD1. V shed 6 bases and J 8 bases; nucleotides not matched to a gene: 2. The CDR3 is made up of 13 amino acids. Germline CDR1 and CDR2: MDHEN and SYDVKM. This CDR3 reads CASRTGGDSPLHF. The CDR3 region has the DNA TGTGCCAGCAGAACAGGGGGCGATTCACCCCTCCACTTT.

The chain has TRBV10-3 and TRBJ1-4; D gene uncertain. Trimming left V 4 bases short and J 0 bases short, with 6 bases between. The V gene's germline CDR1 is ENHRY and CDR2 SYGVKD. CDR3 size: 14 residues. DNA for the CDR3: TGTGCCATCAGTGCAGGTGCAACTAATGAAAAACTGTTTTTT. This translates into CAISAGATNEKLFF.

The rearrangement joins TRBV15 to TRBJ1-6; TRBD1 matches 7 bases. V shed 5 bases and J 10 bases; nucleotides not matched to a gene: 5. Germline assignment: CDR1 LNHNV and CDR2 YYDKDF (reference sequence). This CDR3 has 13 residues. CDR3 sequence reads: CATSVQGGSPLHF. CDR3 sequence (DNA): TGTGCCACCAGCGTGCAGGGGGGCTCACCCCTCCACTTT.

J is TRBJ2-5 and V is TRBV5-1; weak D call: TRBD2 (5 bases). Germline V gives CDR1 SGHRS, CDR2 YFSETQ. The germline V and J ends were trimmed by 5 bases and 3 bases, with 8 bases remaining between them. This CDR3 spans 12 amino acids. The CDR3 nucleotides read TGCGCCAGCAGACATAGCGAAGAGACCCAGTACTTC. The encoded protein is CASRHSEETQYF. The full variable domain, rest sourced from reference TRBV5-1 and TRBJ2-5, is KAGVTQTPRYLIKTRGQQVTLSCSPISGHRSVSWYQQTPGQGLQFLFEYFSETQRNKGNFPGRFSGRQFSNSRSEMNVSTLELGDSALYLCASRHSEETQYFGPGTRLLVL.